Listed below are T cell receptor beta chains from one sample, sequenced in a study of shared clonotypes between healthy human individuals. Libraries were prepared by immunoSEQ multiplex PCR; TCRdb keeps only in-frame clonotypes and omits some of them. The profile shows some 2.1 million clones, about 95% of them singletons. Sequencing input: naive CD8+ T cells sorted from blood. The receptor set was obtained from a man younger than 35 in good health. The CDR3 runs from the conserved cysteine through the conserved F or W. Fields, in order: J gene, V gene, D gene, CDR3 protein. D genes are given only for firm matches.

J gene: TRBJ2-7
V gene: TRBV9
D gene: -
CDR3 protein: CASSVGGLDEQYF

J gene: TRBJ1-4
V gene: TRBV7-9
D gene: TRBD1
CDR3 protein: CASSLERAGQVNEKLFF

J gene: TRBJ1-2
V gene: TRBV27
D gene: -
CDR3 protein: CASSPAIPGGYTF

J gene: TRBJ1-4
V gene: TRBV4-3
D gene: -
CDR3 protein: CASSFVQGSNEKLFF

J gene: TRBJ1-5
V gene: TRBV7-8
D gene: -
CDR3 protein: CASSLAEGRGTQPQHF

J gene: TRBJ2-3
V gene: TRBV27
D gene: -
CDR3 protein: CASSIVGSTDTQYF

J gene: TRBJ1-1
V gene: TRBV21-1
D gene: -
CDR3 protein: CASQRARGSSDTEAFF

J gene: TRBJ2-1
V gene: TRBV27
D gene: -
CDR3 protein: CASSPLFSYNEQFF

J gene: TRBJ2-1
V gene: TRBV28
D gene: -
CDR3 protein: CASSSWGDNEQFF

J gene: TRBJ2-4
V gene: TRBV11-2
D gene: -
CDR3 protein: CASNTPGGNVQYF

J gene: TRBJ2-7
V gene: TRBV7-2
D gene: -
CDR3 protein: CASSFSIADLSYEQYF

J gene: TRBJ1-6
V gene: TRBV4-3
D gene: TRBD1
CDR3 protein: CASSQEIRDRGLNSPLHF

J gene: TRBJ2-7
V gene: TRBV2
D gene: -
CDR3 protein: CASSGSNEQYF

J gene: TRBJ1-1
V gene: TRBV2
D gene: -
CDR3 protein: CASSDQAEAFF

J gene: TRBJ2-5
V gene: TRBV7-9
D gene: TRBD2
CDR3 protein: CASSPPVGLAGETQYF

J gene: TRBJ2-2
V gene: TRBV6-1
D gene: -
CDR3 protein: CASNRGAGELFF

J gene: TRBJ2-7
V gene: TRBV11-2
D gene: -
CDR3 protein: CASSLDEVRTGYEQYF

J gene: TRBJ2-3
V gene: TRBV6-6
D gene: -
CDR3 protein: CASSFTSRGFTDTQYF

J gene: TRBJ2-7
V gene: TRBV27
D gene: -
CDR3 protein: CASGPRYEQYF

J gene: TRBJ1-6
V gene: TRBV23-1
D gene: -
CDR3 protein: CASSQSSARVLGEYSPLHF

J gene: TRBJ1-1
V gene: TRBV5-5
D gene: TRBD1
CDR3 protein: CASALTGGLAEAFF

J gene: TRBJ1-2
V gene: TRBV11-2
D gene: TRBD1
CDR3 protein: CASSASGDRVAGYTF

J gene: TRBJ2-7
V gene: TRBV19
D gene: -
CDR3 protein: CASSLQLLPAYEQYF

J gene: TRBJ1-1
V gene: TRBV19
D gene: -
CDR3 protein: CASSIDGRPNTEAFF

J gene: TRBJ2-7
V gene: TRBV27
D gene: TRBD2
CDR3 protein: CASSLLADSYEQYF

J gene: TRBJ2-1
V gene: TRBV7-2
D gene: TRBD2
CDR3 protein: CASSAPGTSGYNEQFF

J gene: TRBJ2-5
V gene: TRBV5-1
D gene: -
CDR3 protein: CASNPLGSSETQYF

J gene: TRBJ2-1
V gene: TRBV4-3
D gene: TRBD2
CDR3 protein: CASSLGLAGADEQFF

J gene: TRBJ2-5
V gene: TRBV28
D gene: -
CDR3 protein: CASSLDGEETQYF

J gene: TRBJ1-4
V gene: TRBV7-9
D gene: -
CDR3 protein: CASSAPSTGWEKLFF

J gene: TRBJ2-7
V gene: TRBV9
D gene: TRBD2
CDR3 protein: CASSAGSMREGPYEQYF

J gene: TRBJ2-3
V gene: TRBV11-2
D gene: -
CDR3 protein: CASSLEGSDTQYF

J gene: TRBJ2-7
V gene: TRBV19
D gene: -
CDR3 protein: CASSIAVSYEQYF

J gene: TRBJ2-7
V gene: TRBV30
D gene: TRBD1
CDR3 protein: CAWTLRDRGYEQYF

J gene: TRBJ1-2
V gene: TRBV29-1
D gene: TRBD1
CDR3 protein: CSVPTDRGGEYGYTF